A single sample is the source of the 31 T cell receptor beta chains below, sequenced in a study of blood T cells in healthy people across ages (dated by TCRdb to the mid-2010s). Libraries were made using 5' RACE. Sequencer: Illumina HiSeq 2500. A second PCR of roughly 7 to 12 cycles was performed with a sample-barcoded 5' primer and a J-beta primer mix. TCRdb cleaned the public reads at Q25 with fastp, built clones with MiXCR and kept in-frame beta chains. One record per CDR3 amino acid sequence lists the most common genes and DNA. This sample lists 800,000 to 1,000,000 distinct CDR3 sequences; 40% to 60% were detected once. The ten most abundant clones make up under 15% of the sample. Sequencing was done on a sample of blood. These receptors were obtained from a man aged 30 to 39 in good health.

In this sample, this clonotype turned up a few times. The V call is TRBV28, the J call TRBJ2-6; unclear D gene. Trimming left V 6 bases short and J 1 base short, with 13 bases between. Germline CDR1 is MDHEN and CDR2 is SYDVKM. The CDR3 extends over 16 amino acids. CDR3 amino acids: CASRKTVQSGANVLTF. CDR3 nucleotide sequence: TGTGCCAGCAGGAAGACGGTCCAATCTGGGGCCAACGTCCTGACTTTC. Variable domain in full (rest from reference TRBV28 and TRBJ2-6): DVKVTQSSRYLVKRTGEKVFLECVQDMDHENMFWYRQDPGLGLRLIYFSYDVKMKEKGDIPEGYSVSREKKERFSLILESASTNQTSMYLCASRKTVQSGANVLTFGAGSRLTVL.

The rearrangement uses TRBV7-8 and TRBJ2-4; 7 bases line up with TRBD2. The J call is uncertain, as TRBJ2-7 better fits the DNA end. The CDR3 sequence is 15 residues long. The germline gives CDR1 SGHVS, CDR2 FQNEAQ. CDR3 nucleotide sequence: TGTGCCAGCAGCTTACGTTCCCTAGCGGACTTCGAGCAGTACTTC. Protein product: CASSLRSLADFEQYF.

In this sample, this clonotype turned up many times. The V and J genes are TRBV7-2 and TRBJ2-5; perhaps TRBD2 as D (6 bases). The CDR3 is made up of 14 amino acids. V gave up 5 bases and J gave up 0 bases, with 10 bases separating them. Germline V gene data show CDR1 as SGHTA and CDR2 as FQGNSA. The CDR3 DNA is TGTGCCAGCAGCGCAACTAGCTACCAAGAGACCCAGTACTTC. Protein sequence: CASSATSYQETQYF.

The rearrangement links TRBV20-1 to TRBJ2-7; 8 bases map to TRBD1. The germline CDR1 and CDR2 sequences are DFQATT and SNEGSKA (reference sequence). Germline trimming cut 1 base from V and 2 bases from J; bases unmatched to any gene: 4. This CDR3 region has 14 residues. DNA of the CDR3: TGCAGTGCTAGAGGGGACAGGCCCCCCTACGAGCAGTACTTC. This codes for CSARGDRPPYEQYF.

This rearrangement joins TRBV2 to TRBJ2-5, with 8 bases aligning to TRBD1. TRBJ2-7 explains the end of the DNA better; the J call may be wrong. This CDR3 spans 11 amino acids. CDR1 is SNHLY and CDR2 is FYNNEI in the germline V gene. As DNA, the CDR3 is TGTGCCGGAAGACAGGGGTACGAGCAGTACTTC. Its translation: CAGRQGYEQYF.

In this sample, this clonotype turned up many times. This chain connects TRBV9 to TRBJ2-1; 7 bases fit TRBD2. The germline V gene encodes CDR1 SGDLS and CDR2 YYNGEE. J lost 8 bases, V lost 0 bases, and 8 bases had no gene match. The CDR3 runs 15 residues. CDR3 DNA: TGTGCCAGCAGCGTAGCTCTGGGACTAACCTATGAGCAGTTCTTC. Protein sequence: CASSVALGLTYEQFF. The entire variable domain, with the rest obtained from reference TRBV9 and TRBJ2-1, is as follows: DSGVTQTPKHLITATGQRVTLRCSPRSGDLSVYWYQQSLDQGLQFLIQYYNGEERAKGNILERFSAQQFPDLHSELNLSSLELGDSALYFCASSVALGLTYEQFFGPGTRLTVL.

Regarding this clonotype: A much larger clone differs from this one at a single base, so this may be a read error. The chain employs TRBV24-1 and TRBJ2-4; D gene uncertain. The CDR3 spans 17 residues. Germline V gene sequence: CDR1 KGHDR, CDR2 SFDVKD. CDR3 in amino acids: CATSEGVERSAINIQYF. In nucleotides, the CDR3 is TGTGCCACCAGTGAAGGTGTTGAACGCTCGGCCATAAACATTCAGTACTTC.

For the CDR3, the DNA is TGCAGCGCTGATCCTGGACAGGCGGGCAATGAGCAGTTCTTC. Translation: CSADPGQAGNEQFF. V and J are TRBV29-1 and TRBJ2-1; 7 bases are shared with TRBD1. Per germline, CDR1 SQVTM and CDR2 ANQGSEA. V shed 7 bases, J shed 6 bases, and the junction held 12 bases outside the gene matches. This CDR3 comprises 14 residues.

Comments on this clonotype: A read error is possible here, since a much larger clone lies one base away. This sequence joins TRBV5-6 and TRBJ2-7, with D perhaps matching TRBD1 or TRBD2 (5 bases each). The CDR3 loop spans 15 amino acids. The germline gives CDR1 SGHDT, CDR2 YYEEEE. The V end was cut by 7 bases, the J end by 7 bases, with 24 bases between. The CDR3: CASAQPGSPDNEQYF. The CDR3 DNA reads TGTGCCAGCGCCCAACCGGGGTCCCCGGACAATGAGCAGTACTTC.

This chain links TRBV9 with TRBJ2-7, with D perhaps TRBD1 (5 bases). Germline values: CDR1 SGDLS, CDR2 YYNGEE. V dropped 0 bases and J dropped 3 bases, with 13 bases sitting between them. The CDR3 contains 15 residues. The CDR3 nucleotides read TGTGCCAGCAGCGTAGCTACAGGTGAACTCTACGAGCAGTACTTC. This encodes CASSVATGELYEQYF.

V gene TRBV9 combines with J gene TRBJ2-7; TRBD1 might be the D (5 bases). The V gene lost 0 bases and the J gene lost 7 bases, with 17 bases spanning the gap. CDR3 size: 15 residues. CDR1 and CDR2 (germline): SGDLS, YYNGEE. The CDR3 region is CASSVAAGQGEEQYF. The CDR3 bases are TGTGCCAGCAGCGTAGCCGCCGGGCAGGGTGAAGAGCAGTACTTC.

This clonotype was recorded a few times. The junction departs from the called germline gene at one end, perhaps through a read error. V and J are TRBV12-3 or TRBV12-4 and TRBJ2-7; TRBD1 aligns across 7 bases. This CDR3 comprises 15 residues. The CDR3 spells CASSLTGRVPYEQYF. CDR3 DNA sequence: TGTGCCAGCAGTCTGACAGGGAGAGTGCCCTACGAGCAGTACTTT.

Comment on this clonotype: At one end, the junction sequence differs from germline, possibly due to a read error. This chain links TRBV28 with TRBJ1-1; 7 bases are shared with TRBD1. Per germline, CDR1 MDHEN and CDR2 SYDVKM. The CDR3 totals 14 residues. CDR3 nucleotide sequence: TGTGCCAGCAGACCTCAGGGGGTAGGGACTGGAGCTTTCTTT. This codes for CASRPQGVGTGAFF.

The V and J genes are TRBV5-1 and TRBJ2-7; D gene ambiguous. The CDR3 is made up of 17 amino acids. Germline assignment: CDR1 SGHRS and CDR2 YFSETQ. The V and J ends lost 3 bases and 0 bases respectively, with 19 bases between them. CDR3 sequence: CASSSGRSTLLSYEQYF. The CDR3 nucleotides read TGCGCCAGCAGCTCAGGACGAAGTACACTGCTCTCCTACGAGCAGTACTTC. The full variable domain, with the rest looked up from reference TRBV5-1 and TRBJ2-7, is KAGVTQTPRYLIKTRGQQVTLSCSPISGHRSVSWYQQTPGQGLQFLFEYFSETQRNKGNFPGRFSGRQFSNSRSEMNVSTLELGDSALYLCASSSGRSTLLSYEQYFGPGTRLTVT.

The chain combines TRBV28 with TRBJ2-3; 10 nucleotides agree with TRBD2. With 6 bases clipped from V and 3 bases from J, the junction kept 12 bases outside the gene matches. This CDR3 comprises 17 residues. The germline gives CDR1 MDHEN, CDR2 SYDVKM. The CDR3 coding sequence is TGTGCCAGCAGCACCCAAAGACAGGGACTAGCGACAGATACGCAGTATTTT. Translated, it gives CASSTQRQGLATDTQYF.

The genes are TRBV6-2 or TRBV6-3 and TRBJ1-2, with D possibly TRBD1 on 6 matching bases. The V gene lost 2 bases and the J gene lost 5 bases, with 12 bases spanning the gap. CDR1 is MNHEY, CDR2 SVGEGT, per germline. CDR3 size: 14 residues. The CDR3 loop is CASSYTTGVYGYTF. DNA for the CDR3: TGTGCCAGCAGTTACACGACAGGAGTTTATGGCTACACCTTC.

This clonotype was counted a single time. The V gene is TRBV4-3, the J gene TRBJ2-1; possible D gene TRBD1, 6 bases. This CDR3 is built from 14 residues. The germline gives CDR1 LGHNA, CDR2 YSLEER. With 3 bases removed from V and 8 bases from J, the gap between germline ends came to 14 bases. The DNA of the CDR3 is TGCGCCAGCAGCCAGACACAGGGTTTCGATGAGCAGTTCTTC. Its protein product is CASSQTQGFDEQFF.

The CDR3 DNA reads TGTGCCAGCAGCGATACTAGCGCGGAGACCCAGTACTTC. Its protein is CASSDTSAETQYF. The J gene is TRBJ2-5, the V gene TRBV5-6; 7 bases match TRBD2. Germline CDR1 and CDR2: SGHDT and YYEEEE. The CDR3 runs to 13 residues. The trim removed 4 bases at V and 5 bases at J, leaving 5 bases unmatched.

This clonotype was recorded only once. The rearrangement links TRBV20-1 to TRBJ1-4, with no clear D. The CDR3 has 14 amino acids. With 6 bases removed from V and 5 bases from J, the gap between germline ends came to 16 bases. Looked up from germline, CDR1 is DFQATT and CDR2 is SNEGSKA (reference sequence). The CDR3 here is CSASPGYQNEKLFF. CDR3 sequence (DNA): TGCAGTGCGTCACCGGGTTACCAAAATGAAAAACTGTTTTTT.

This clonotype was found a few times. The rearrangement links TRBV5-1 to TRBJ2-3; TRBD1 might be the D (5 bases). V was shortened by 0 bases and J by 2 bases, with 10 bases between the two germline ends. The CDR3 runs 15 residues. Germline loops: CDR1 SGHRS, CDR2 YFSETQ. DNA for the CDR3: TGCGCCAGCAGCTTGGCAGGGATGAACACAGATACGCAGTATTTT. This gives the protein CASSLAGMNTDTQYF.

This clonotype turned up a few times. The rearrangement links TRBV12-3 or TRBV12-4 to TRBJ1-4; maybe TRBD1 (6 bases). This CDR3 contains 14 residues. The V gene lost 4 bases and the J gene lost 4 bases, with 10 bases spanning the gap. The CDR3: CASSYRDNNEKLFF. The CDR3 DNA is TGTGCCAGCAGTTACCGGGACAATAATGAAAAACTGTTTTTT.

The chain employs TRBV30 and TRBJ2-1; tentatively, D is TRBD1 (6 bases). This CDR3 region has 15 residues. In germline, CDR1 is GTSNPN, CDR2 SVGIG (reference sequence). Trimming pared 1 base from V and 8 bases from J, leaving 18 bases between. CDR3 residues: CAWSGQGGNSDEQFF. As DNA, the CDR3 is TGTGCCTGGAGTGGGCAAGGGGGTAATAGCGATGAGCAGTTCTTC. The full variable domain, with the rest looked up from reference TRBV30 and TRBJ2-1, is SQTIHQWPATLVQPVGSPLSLECTVEGTSNPNLYWYRQAAGRGLQLLFYSVGIGQISSEVPQNLSASRPQDRQFILSSKKLLLSDSGFYLCAWSGQGGNSDEQFFGPGTRLTVL.

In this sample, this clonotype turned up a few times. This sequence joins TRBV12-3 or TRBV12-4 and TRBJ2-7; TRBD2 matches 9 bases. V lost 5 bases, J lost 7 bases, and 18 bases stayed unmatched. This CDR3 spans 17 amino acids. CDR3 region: CASSPPFGSGGSDEQYF. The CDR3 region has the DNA TGTGCCAGCAGTCCACCTTTCGGCAGCGGGGGGTCAGATGAGCAGTACTTC.

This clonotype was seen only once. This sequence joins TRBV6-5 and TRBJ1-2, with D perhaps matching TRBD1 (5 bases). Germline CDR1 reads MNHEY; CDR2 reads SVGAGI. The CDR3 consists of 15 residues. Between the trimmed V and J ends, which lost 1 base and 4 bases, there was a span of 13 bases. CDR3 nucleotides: TGTGCCAGCAGTTACTGGAGGGGCGATTTCTATGGCTACACCTTC. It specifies CASSYWRGDFYGYTF.

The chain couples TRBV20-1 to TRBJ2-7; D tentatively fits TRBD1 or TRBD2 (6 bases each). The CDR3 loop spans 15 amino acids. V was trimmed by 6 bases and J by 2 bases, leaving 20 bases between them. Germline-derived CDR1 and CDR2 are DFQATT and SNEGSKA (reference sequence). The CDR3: CSAVGGTPLAYEQYF. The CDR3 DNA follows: TGCAGTGCCGTAGGGGGGACCCCCCTCGCCTACGAGCAGTACTTC.

The CDR3 coding sequence is TGTGCCAGCCGGGGCGCCTCCTACGAGCAGTACTTC. This gives the protein CASRGASYEQYF. This chain links TRBV21-1 with TRBJ2-7; the table calls TRBD1, which could not be checked here. TRBV21-1 is a documented pseudogene. The CDR3 is 12 amino acids.

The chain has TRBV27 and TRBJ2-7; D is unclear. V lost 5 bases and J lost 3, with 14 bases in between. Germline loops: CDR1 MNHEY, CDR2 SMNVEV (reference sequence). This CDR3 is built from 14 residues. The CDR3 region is CASSPRASGYEQYF. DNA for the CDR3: TGTGCCAGCAGTCCTCGGGCCTCTGGCTACGAGCAGTACTTC.

The CDR3 sequence: CASRIAPSTDTQYF. The CDR3 region has the DNA TGTGCCAGCAGAATAGCACCTAGCACAGATACGCAGTATTTT. The chain combines TRBV2 with TRBJ2-3; no reliable D call. V lost 6 bases and J lost 0, with 10 bases in between. The length of the CDR3 is 14 residues. Germline CDR1 SNHLY, CDR2 FYNNEI.

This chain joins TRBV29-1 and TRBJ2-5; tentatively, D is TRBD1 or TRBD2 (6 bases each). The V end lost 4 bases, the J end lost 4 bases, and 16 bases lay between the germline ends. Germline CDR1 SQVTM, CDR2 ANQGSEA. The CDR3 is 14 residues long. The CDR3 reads CSVGFRGLRETQYF. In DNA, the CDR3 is TGCAGCGTTGGATTCAGGGGACTGCGAGAGACCCAGTACTTC.

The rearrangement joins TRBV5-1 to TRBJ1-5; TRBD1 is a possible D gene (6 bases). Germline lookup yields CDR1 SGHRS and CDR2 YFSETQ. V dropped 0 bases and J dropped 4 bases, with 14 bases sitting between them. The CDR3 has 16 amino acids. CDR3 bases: TGCGCCAGCAGCTTGGATCCGTCAGGGGCGAATCAGCCCCAGCATTTT. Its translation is CASSLDPSGANQPQHF.

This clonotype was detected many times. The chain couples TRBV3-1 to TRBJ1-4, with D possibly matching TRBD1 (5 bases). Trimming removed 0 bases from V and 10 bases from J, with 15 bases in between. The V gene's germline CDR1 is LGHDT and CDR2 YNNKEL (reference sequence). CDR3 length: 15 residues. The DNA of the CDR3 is TGTGCCAGCAGCCAAGAGGGCGGGACCAGTGGAAAACTGTTTTTT. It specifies CASSQEGGTSGKLFF. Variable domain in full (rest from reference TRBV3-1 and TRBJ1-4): DTAVSQTPKYLVTQMGNDKSIKCEQNLGHDTMYWYKQDSKKFLKIMFSYNNKELIINETVPNRFSPKSPDKAHLNLHINSLELGDSAVYFCASSQEGGTSGKLFFGSGTQLSVL.